This TCR beta chain derives from a study of blood T cell repertoires in COVID-19 (dated by TCRdb to 2018 to 2021). Turning to the overall study: Collaborator samples came from the United States, Italy and Spain and covered acute and convalescent phases of COVID-19. The prospective study material was composed of cDNA or gDNA derived from T cells, B-cell-depleted T cells, or PBMCs. Deeply sampled blood TCRbeta repertoires from subjects exposed to, actively infected with, or recovered from COVID-19 were included in the dataset. The repertoires were released in a freely available public database meant as a resource for research on the immune response to SARS-CoV-2. The samples were drawn from the first 160 participants of the ongoing ImmuneRACE study and from roughly 1,300 subjects provided by 6 global collaborators. Nearly every sample came with metadata listing a de-identified subject ID, COVID-19 status, age in years and sex. HLA class I and class II types, where available, came from metadata supplied by the sample provider rather than from assay-based typing.

The CDR3 starts with the cysteine, ends with the phenylalanine, and has 15 residues. This entry keeps only the CDR3 DNA: 45 bases, framed from base 1. The trim is 9 bases for V and 0 bases for J, with a gap of 14 bases between the germline ends. The germline V gene (reference sequence) supplies CDR1 MNHEY and CDR2 SMNVEV. TCRbeta CDR3 regions were amplified from genomic DNA by means of the immunoSEQ Assay, a bias-controlled multiplex PCR. Turning to the authors' computational methods: The number of nucleated cells in each sample was estimated by amplification of reference gene primers within the assay. To quantify the absolute abundance of each unique TCRbeta CDR3 rearrangement, sequence reads were collapsed and filtered. Productive Simpson clonality was computed per sample as the square root of Simpson's diversity index over productive rearrangements. This immuneACCESS table, as held by TCRdb, lists in-frame sequences with V and J called but not all clones. Of the missing ones, under half trace to an unresolved V gene in checked studies; the others have no known cause. V, J and clone size reflect that table, while D and trimming were determined from the DNA. This sample is represented by hundreds of thousands of clones; around 84% of them were singletons. The ten largest clones add up to nearly 20% of the sample.

Overall results and qualifications from the work: How much clinical and demographic metadata was included differed by source and by participant, and the metadata was provided uncurated.

Each collaborating institution followed its own protocols to collect whole blood in K2EDTA tubes. For TCRbeta analysis, collaborators shipped samples as frozen whole blood, isolated PBMCs, or DNA extracted from either of those sample types. Remarks on this clone: What antigen it recognizes has not been identified. Per-base qualities were not stored, and no clone one base away is much larger.

This TCR was recovered from a man aged 25 to 45 with active or convalescent COVID-19. The chain couples TRBV27 to TRBJ2-2; TRBD2 is a weak D gene call, 6 bases matching. The sequencing input was peripheral blood. The DNA sequence is given as TGTGCCAGTGGGAGGTCGGGCGCGAACACCGGGGAGCTGTTTTTT. It is translated as CASGRSGANTGELFF.